The sequence of this TCR beta chain was determined in a study of CD8+ T cells in alopecia areata. At the level of the study: Twice a day, 5 to 10 mg of oral tofacitinib was administered to treated patients. Study results and limitations: Whereas mice showed it more clearly, TCR sharing across patients was murkier, possibly because of HLA.

With 5 bases removed from V and 4 bases from J, the gap between germline ends came to 13 bases. CDR1 and CDR2 from the germline V gene are LNHNV and YYDKDF (reference sequence). This CDR3 has 14 residues. Sequencing templates came from extracted RNA that was reverse transcribed into cDNA. Data came from immunoSEQ multiplex PCR; TCRdb stores just in-frame clones and leaves some out. Of hundreds of thousands of clones detected, roughly 69% appear once; the ten largest clones hold more than 0.95%. Of note for this clone: Its antigen is not identified.

The source was CD4+ T cells sorted from blood, collected at week 0. The V gene is TRBV15, the J gene TRBJ2-3; D unclear. This TCR was sampled from a human donor with alopecia areata. CDR3: CATSGAGAADTQYF. In DNA form, the CDR3 reads TGTGCCACCAGCGGAGCCGGTGCGGCAGATACGCAGTATTTT.